Sequencing of this T cell receptor (beta chain) was carried out in a study of T cells after yellow fever vaccination. This CDR3 contains 13 residues. Per the germline V gene, CDR1 is MNHNS and CDR2 is SASEGT. Between the trimmed V and J ends, which lost 3 bases and 2 bases, there was a span of 7 bases. 5'RACE template switching added a universal primer site and UMIs to TCR cDNA. TCRdb recomputed calls from the 5' RACE reads with MiXCR, one row per CDR3 protein. The data contain approximately 90,000 distinct CDR3 sequences, 13% of them singletons. This clonotype was seen more than once but under ten times.

This clonotype was obtained from a man between 18 and 35 years old who received the YFV17D yellow fever vaccine. The chain couples TRBV6-1 to TRBJ2-5; the D is unclear. The input for sequencing was CD8+ T cells not binding an NS4B(214-222) dextramer, sorted from PBMCs, taken approximately 22 days after the first yellow fever vaccination. CDR3 loop: CASSEAEQETQYF. The CDR3 nucleotides read TGTGCCAGCAGTGAGGCGGAACAAGAGACCCAGTACTTC.